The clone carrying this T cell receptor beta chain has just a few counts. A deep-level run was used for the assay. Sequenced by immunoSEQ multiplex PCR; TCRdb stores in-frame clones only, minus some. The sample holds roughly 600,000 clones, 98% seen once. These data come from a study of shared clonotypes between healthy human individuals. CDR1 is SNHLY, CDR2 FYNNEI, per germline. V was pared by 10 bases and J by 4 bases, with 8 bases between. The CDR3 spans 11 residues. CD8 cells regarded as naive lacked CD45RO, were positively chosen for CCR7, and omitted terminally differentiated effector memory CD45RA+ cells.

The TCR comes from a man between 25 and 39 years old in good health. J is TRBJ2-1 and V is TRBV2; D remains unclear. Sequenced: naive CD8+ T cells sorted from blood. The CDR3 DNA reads TGTGCCACGGTAAGGTACAATGAGCAGTTCTTC. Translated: CATVRYNEQFF.